The rows below give T cell receptor beta chains drawn from one sample of a study of CD8 T cells in Susac syndrome. TCRdb ran MiXCR on the immunoSEQ multiplex PCR reads and lists one entry per CDR3 protein. The sample contains about 200,000 distinct CDR3 sequences, roughly 91% of which appear only once. Input material: CD4+ T cells from PBMCs. The receptor set was obtained from a human donor with Susac syndrome. The CDR3 runs from the conserved cysteine through the conserved F or W. The D gene is left open where the match is weak. Not every row has a clone size; where given, it reads once, few, many or a size class.

>TRBJ1-1|.|TRBV20-1|.
TGCAGTGTTAACAGAGGGAACACTGAAGCTTTCTTT
CSVNRGNTEAFF
>TRBJ2-5|TRBD2|TRBV11-2|few
TGTGCCAGCAGCTCGACTAGCGGGGCGGAGGAGACCCAGTACTTC
CASSSTSGAEETQYF
>TRBJ2-1|TRBD1|TRBV12-3/TRBV12-4|.
TGTGCCAGCAGTTTCCGGGACAGGGCTTACAATGAGCAGTTCTTC
CASSFRDRAYNEQFF
>TRBJ1-2|.|TRBV9|.
TGTGCCAGCAGCCCGCGGACAGTACTCACGGATGGCTACACCTTC
CASSPRTVLTDGYTF
>TRBJ2-1|TRBD2|TRBV11-2|.
TGTGCCAGCAGGATTAGCGGGGGGTCCTACAATGAGCAGTTCTTC
CASRISGGSYNEQFF
>TRBJ2-7|.|TRBV7-2|few
TGTGCCAGCAGCTTAGCTCCCCGGTACGAGCAGTACTTC
CASSLAPRYEQYF
>TRBJ2-5|.|TRBV12-3/TRBV12-4|.
TGTGCCAGCAGTTTAGGAGGGGAAGAGACCCAGTACTTC
CASSLGGEETQYF
>TRBJ2-7|TRBD2|TRBV20-1|.
TGCAGTGCTGGAAAGACTAGCGGGGGTAGACCCTACGAGCAGTACTTC
CSAGKTSGGRPYEQYF
>TRBJ1-3|.|TRBV5-1|.
TGCGCCAGCAGCTTGCGGGGAGATATCGTCTCTGGAAACACCATATATTTT
CASSLRGDIVSGNTIYF
>TRBJ2-3|.|TRBV6-1|.
TGTGCCAGCACTCCGGGGGATACGCAGTATTTT
CASTPGDTQYF
>TRBJ1-6|.|TRBV5-1|.
TGCGCCAGCAGCTTGGATAATTCACCCCTCCACTTT
CASSLDNSPLHF
>TRBJ1-4|.|TRBV5-1|.
TGCGCCAGCAGCTTGAAGGACCGCGCAACTAATGAAAAACTGTTTTTT
CASSLKDRATNEKLFF
>TRBJ2-5|.|TRBV2|.
TGTGCCAGCAGGCGGGAACAAGAGACCCAGTACTTC
CASRREQETQYF
>TRBJ1-1|.|TRBV12-3/TRBV12-4|.
TGTGCCAGCAGACCTCTCCCTGACACTGAAGCTTTCTTT
CASRPLPDTEAFF
>TRBJ2-3|.|TRBV5-6|.
TGTGCCAGCAGCTTGTACGGCACAGATACGCAGTATTTT
CASSLYGTDTQYF
>TRBJ2-3|TRBD2|TRBV5-4|.
TGTGCCAGCAGCTTGGGGACTAGCGGATTCACAGATACGCAGTATTTT
CASSLGTSGFTDTQYF
>TRBJ2-1|.|TRBV6-4|.
TGTGCCAGCCAGGGAAGGGGTATGAGCTCCTACAATGAGCAGTTCTTC
CASQGRGMSSYNEQFF
>TRBJ2-2|.|TRBV3-1|.
TGTGCCAGCAGCGGTGACAGGTACACCGGGGAGCTGTTTTTT
CASSGDRYTGELFF
>TRBJ2-3|TRBD2|TRBV5-1|.
TGCGCCAGCAGCTTGGTACTAGCGGGGGGGCCCGGCACAGATACGCAGTATTTT
CASSLVLAGGPGTDTQYF
>TRBJ2-6|TRBD1|TRBV5-4|.
TGTGCCAGCAGCTTGGATCAGGGGGCTGGGGCCAACGTCCTGACTTTC
CASSLDQGAGANVLTF
>TRBJ2-7|.|TRBV5-1|.
TGCGCCAGCAGCTTGAGCCAGGGGTCCTACGAGCAGTACTTC
CASSLSQGSYEQYF